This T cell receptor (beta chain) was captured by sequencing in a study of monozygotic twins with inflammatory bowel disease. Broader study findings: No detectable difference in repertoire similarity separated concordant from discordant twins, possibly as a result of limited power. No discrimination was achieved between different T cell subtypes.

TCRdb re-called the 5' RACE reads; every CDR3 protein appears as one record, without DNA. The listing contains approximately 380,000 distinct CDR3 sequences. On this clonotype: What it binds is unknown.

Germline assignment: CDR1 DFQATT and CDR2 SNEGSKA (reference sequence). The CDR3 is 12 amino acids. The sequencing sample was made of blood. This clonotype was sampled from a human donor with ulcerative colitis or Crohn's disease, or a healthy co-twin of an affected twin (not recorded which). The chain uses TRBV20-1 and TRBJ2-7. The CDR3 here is CSAEDSAYEQYF.